Following are 20 T cell receptor beta chains from one sample sequenced in a study of blood T cells in healthy people across ages. Together with a sample-barcoded 5' primer, a J-beta primer mix was included in a second PCR lasting about 6 to 11 cycles. MiXCR, run by TCRdb on the 5' RACE reads, gives a single entry per CDR3 protein. The table shows around 1,800,000 distinct CDR3 sequences, with around 42% occurring only once. The sequenced sample consisted of blood. These receptors came from a human donor in good health.

The gene calls are TRBV7-9 and TRBJ2-5; D uncertain. Trimming took 0 bases from V and 11 from J, leaving 10 bases between them. The CDR3 spans 12 residues. The V gene's germline CDR1 is SEHNR and CDR2 FQNEAQ (reference sequence). CDR3 residues: CASSLAMREQYF. DNA for the CDR3: TGTGCCAGCAGCTTAGCGATGAGAGAGCAGTACTTC.

The chain combines TRBV20-1 with TRBJ1-5, with TRBD1 identical over 8 bases. The length of the CDR3 is 16 residues. Trimming took 2 bases from V and 2 from J; bases not matched to a gene: 8. CDR1 and CDR2 from the germline V gene are DFQATT and SNEGSKA (reference sequence). The CDR3 DNA sequence: TGCAGTGCTAGAAGGACAGGGCGTATCGGCAATCAGCCCCAGCATTTT. The encoded protein is CSARRTGRIGNQPQHF.

This clonotype was picked up a small number of times. The genes are TRBV9 and TRBJ2-1; D perhaps matches TRBD2 (5 bases). The germline V and J ends were trimmed by 1 base and 8 bases, with 13 bases remaining between them. Germline V lookup: CDR1 SGDLS, CDR2 YYNGEE. This CDR3 is built from 14 residues. In nucleotides, the CDR3 is TGTGCCAGCAGCGTAATAACTAGTCAGGATGAGCAGTTCTTC. Translating gives CASSVITSQDEQFF.

The chain has TRBV4-3 and TRBJ1-2; 7 bases line up with TRBD1. J was trimmed by 3 bases and V by 0 bases; bases with no gene match: 7. Per the germline V gene, CDR1 is LGHNA and CDR2 is YSLEER. CDR3 length: 16 amino acids. The CDR3 here is CASSQERDRIYYGYTF. Here the CDR3 DNA reads TGCGCCAGCAGCCAAGAGCGGGACAGAATTTACTATGGCTACACCTTC.

This clonotype was counted a few times. This chain connects TRBV29-1 to TRBJ2-7; 10 bases line up with TRBD1. This CDR3 has 14 residues. CDR1 and CDR2 (germline): SQVTM, ANQGSEA. V gave up 4 bases and J gave up 5 bases; unmatched junction bases: 8. The CDR3 spells CSVGDRGVIHEQYF. CDR3 coding DNA: TGCAGCGTTGGGGACAGGGGAGTAATCCACGAGCAGTACTTC.

The V gene is TRBV12-3 or TRBV12-4, the J gene TRBJ2-1; D tentatively fits TRBD1 or TRBD2 (5 bases each). This CDR3 region has 13 residues. With 4 bases removed from V and 7 bases from J, the gap between germline ends came to 11 bases. The DNA of the CDR3 is TGTGCCAGCAGTTCCGGGACCCGGAATGAGCAGTTCTTC. Translation: CASSSGTRNEQFF.

As for this clonotype: An end of the junction does not agree with germline; a read error may underlie this. The gene calls are TRBV7-2 and TRBJ2-3, with D tentatively TRBD2 (6 bases). The length of the CDR3 is 15 residues. CDR1 is SGHTA and CDR2 is FQGNSA in the germline V gene. CDR3 sequence: CASSLDGGLTGTQYF. The CDR3 bases are TGTGCCAGCAGCTTAGACGGGGGTCTAACAGGTACGCAGTATTTT.

This clonotype was detected only a few times. J is TRBJ2-7 and V is TRBV11-3; TRBD1 might be the D (6 bases). Germline CDR1 reads SGHNT; CDR2 reads YENEEA. The CDR3 totals 13 residues. The ends were cut back, 3 bases at V and 9 bases at J, with 15 bases in the middle. The DNA for the CDR3 is TGTGCCAGCAGCTTTACAGGGAACCTCGGGCAGTACTTC. This translates into CASSFTGNLGQYF.

This clonotype has a count of ten or more. CDR3 nucleotide sequence: TGTGCCAGCAGCCTCCGGGACTATACCTACGAGCAGTACTTC. Translated, it gives CASSLRDYTYEQYF. The rearrangement joins TRBV3-1 to TRBJ2-7; TRBD2 matches 7 bases. This CDR3 region has 14 residues. In germline, CDR1 is LGHDT, CDR2 YNNKEL (reference sequence). Trimming at V came to 4 bases and at J to 2 bases, leaving 5 bases not matched to a gene.

The chain uses TRBV6-1 and TRBJ2-1; possibly TRBD1 for D (5 bases). V shed 7 bases and J shed 3 bases, with 13 bases lying between them. Germline loops: CDR1 MNHNS, CDR2 SASEGT. The CDR3 spans 14 residues. CDR3 in amino acids: CASISRGYYNEQFF. CDR3 in DNA: TGTGCCAGCATCAGTAGGGGCTACTACAATGAGCAGTTCTTC.

This clonotype was counted only a few times. The rearrangement joins TRBV9 to TRBJ2-3; D not certain. V was pared by 0 bases and J by 4 bases, with 9 bases between. The CDR3 length is 14 residues. CDR1 is SGDLS, CDR2 YYNGEE, per germline. The CDR3 here is CASSVDFAADTQYF. CDR3 nucleotide sequence: TGTGCCAGCAGCGTAGATTTCGCCGCAGATACGCAGTATTTT.

There are a few counts of this clonotype. This chain links TRBV6-5 with TRBJ2-3; D remains ambiguous. Trimming took off 0 bases at V and 6 bases at J, with 7 bases between the two ends. The CDR3 length is 13 residues. Per germline, CDR1 MNHEY and CDR2 SVGAGI. CDR3 sequence reads: CASSYSSLDTQYF. The CDR3 DNA sequence: TGTGCCAGCAGTTACTCGTCTCTGGATACGCAGTATTTT.

The V and J genes are TRBV20-1 and TRBJ2-1; weak D call: TRBD1 (5 bases). The ends were cut back, 5 bases at V and 5 bases at J, with 16 bases in the middle. This CDR3 spans 14 amino acids. Germline assignment: CDR1 DFQATT and CDR2 SNEGSKA (reference sequence). The CDR3 spells CSAALGAYHNEQFF. The DNA of the CDR3 is TGCAGTGCTGCGCTAGGGGCATATCACAATGAGCAGTTCTTC.

The DNA of the CDR3 is TGCAGCGTTGAAGCGGAAGGATACACTGAAGCTTTCTTT. This translates into CSVEAEGYTEAFF. V usage is TRBV29-1 and J usage is TRBJ1-1; D is unclear. CDR1 is SQVTM, CDR2 ANQGSEA, per germline. The CDR3 is 13 residues long. V lost 1 base to trimming and J lost 3 bases, with 9 bases between them.

J is TRBJ2-3 and V is TRBV7-3, with D perhaps matching TRBD2 (5 bases). CDR1 and CDR2 (germline): SGHTA, FQGTGA. Trimming left V 6 bases short and J 3 bases short, with 13 bases between. The CDR3 is 14 amino acids. The DNA of the CDR3 is TGTGCCAGCAGTAGGACGGGGATGACAGATACGCAGTATTTT. Protein: CASSRTGMTDTQYF.

This clonotype was recorded a few times. This chain uses TRBV7-2 with TRBJ2-7, with 7 bases fitting TRBD2. The CDR3 covers 16 residues. Germline V gene data show CDR1 as SGHTA and CDR2 as FQGNSA. V was pared by 5 bases and J by 5 bases, with 15 bases of the junction left unmatched. CDR3 in amino acids: CASSPSPGLVGNEQYF. In nucleotides, the CDR3 is TGTGCCAGCAGCCCTTCCCCCGGACTAGTTGGGAACGAGCAGTACTTC.

A note on this clonotype: The junction shows a germline mismatch at one end, possibly a read error. The chain links TRBV5-6 to TRBJ2-1, with 8 bases that match TRBD2. Germline V gene data show CDR1 as SGHDT and CDR2 as YYEEEE. This CDR3 contains 17 residues. For the CDR3, the DNA is TGTGCCAGCAGCCCACCCCTCGTAGCGGGGTCCTACACTGAGCAGTTCTTC. It encodes CASSPPLVAGSYTEQFF.

This clonotype has more than one count but fewer than ten. The chain carries TRBV12-3 or TRBV12-4 and TRBJ2-1, with 7 positions matching TRBD2. The CDR3 is 16 amino acids. With V trimmed by 5 bases and J by 3 bases, 10 bases remained unmatched. CDR3 nucleotide sequence: TGTGCCAGCAGTCCTGTGAGTGGGAGGGTCTACAATGAGCAGTTCTTC. Its translation is CASSPVSGRVYNEQFF.

This clonotype was counted between two and nine times. The rearrangement uses TRBV9 and TRBJ2-3; tentative D call: TRBD1 (5 bases). The ends were cut back, 3 bases at V and 5 bases at J, with 13 bases in the middle. There are 14 residues in the CDR3. Germline V gives CDR1 SGDLS, CDR2 YYNGEE. The CDR3 nucleotides are TGTGCCAGCAGCGCTATGCTGCAGGGAGATACGCAGTATTTT. Translated, it gives CASSAMLQGDTQYF.

The chain employs TRBV29-1 and TRBJ2-7, with TRBD1 matching 7 bases. The CDR3 length is 14 residues. With 6 bases clipped from V and 8 bases from J, the junction kept 16 bases outside the gene matches. The germline CDR1 and CDR2 sequences are SQVTM and ANQGSEA. CDR3 coding DNA: TGCAGCGTGTTCTTGACAGGGCGATTTATTCAGCAGTACTTC. As protein: CSVFLTGRFIQQYF.